These T cell receptor beta chains were read from a single sample in a study of blood T cell repertoires in COVID-19. Only in-frame clones appear in the TCRdb table, and some are missing; sequencing was by immunoSEQ multiplex PCR. Counted here are roughly 260,000 clones, roughly 86% occurring once; the ten biggest clones make up approximately 2.2%. Material: peripheral blood. The receptor source for this set is a woman aged 45-65 years with acute or convalescent COVID-19. Each CDR3 is given with its conserved first and last residue. Each record gives: J gene, D gene, V gene, CDR3 length, clone size, CDR3 protein, CDR3 DNA. A D gene is named only where the DNA matches it firmly. A clone size is listed for some rows: how often the clone was seen (once, few, many), or a class if it is expanded.

TRBJ1-2 | - | TRBV12-3/TRBV12-4 | 11 | - | CASSPYDSYTF | TGTGCCAGCAGTCCCTACGACAGCTACACCTTC
TRBJ2-3 | TRBD2 | TRBV4-1 | 19 | once | CASSQESSGVSGSADTQYF | TGCGCCAGCAGCCAAGAATCCTCTGGCGTGAGCGGGAGTGCAGATACGCAGTATTTT
TRBJ2-5 | - | TRBV7-6 | 15 | - | CASSLDQGLWETQYF | TGTGCCAGCAGCTTAGACCAGGGGCTATGGGAGACCCAGTACTTC
TRBJ2-2 | TRBD1 | TRBV11-2 | 14 | - | CASIRDRSTGELFF | TGTGCCAGCATCAGGGACAGGTCTACCGGGGAGCTGTTTTTT
TRBJ1-4 | - | TRBV30 | 12 | - | CASQGGDEKLFF | TGTGCCAGCCAAGGAGGTGATGAAAAACTGTTTTTT
TRBJ1-1 | TRBD1 | TRBV2 | 14 | - | CASSQDRGSTEAFF | TGTGCCAGCAGTCAAGACAGGGGGTCGACTGAAGCTTTCTTT
TRBJ2-7 | TRBD2 | TRBV5-4 | 15 | - | CASSLGAGGSYEQYF | TGTGCCAGCAGCTTGGGGGCGGGAGGGTCCTACGAGCAGTACTTC
TRBJ1-5 | TRBD1 | TRBV28 | 19 | - | CASSLNPGTGGEGNQPQHF | TGTGCCAGCAGTCTCAATCCCGGGACAGGGGGCGAAGGCAATCAGCCCCAGCATTTT
TRBJ2-3 | TRBD2 | TRBV7-2 | 15 | - | CASSLIAGRGDTQYF | TGTGCCAGCAGCTTAATAGCGGGTCGGGGGGATACGCAGTATTTT
TRBJ1-4 | - | TRBV5-4 | 16 | - | CASSLDRAGRREKLFF | TGTGCCAGCAGCTTGGATCGTGCAGGCAGACGCGAAAAACTGTTTTTT
TRBJ2-1 | - | TRBV5-1 | 12 | few | CASSTTDNEQFF | TGCGCCAGCAGCACCACAGACAATGAGCAGTTCTTC
TRBJ2-1 | TRBD2 | TRBV6-5 | 14 | - | CASSLAGGGVEQFF | TGTGCCAGCAGCCTAGCGGGAGGGGGTGTTGAGCAGTTCTTC
TRBJ1-5 | - | TRBV28 | 12 | - | CASRQINQPQHF | TGTGCCAGCAGGCAGATCAATCAGCCCCAGCATTTT
TRBJ2-3 | TRBD1 | TRBV7-9 | 15 | - | CASSLRDRGSDTQYF | TGTGCCAGCAGCTTACGAGACAGGGGATCAGATACGCAGTATTTT
TRBJ1-5 | - | TRBV28 | 13 | once | CASRAAGAQAQHF | TGTGCCAGCAGGGCCGCAGGGGCGCAAGCCCAGCATTTT
TRBJ2-1 | - | TRBV6-1 | 16 | - | CASSERGRGMGDEQFF | TGTGCCAGCAGTGAACGGGGTCGGGGGATGGGCGATGAGCAGTTCTTC
TRBJ1-3 | - | TRBV11-2 | 13 | - | CASSAGVGNTIYF | TGTGCCAGCAGCGCAGGCGTTGGAAACACCATATATTTT
TRBJ2-7 | TRBD1 | TRBV28 | 15 | - | CASRFSTGGFYEQYF | TGTGCCAGCAGATTCTCGACAGGGGGATTCTACGAGCAGTACTTC
TRBJ1-5 | - | TRBV29-1 | 14 | - | CSVQQGPYNQPQHF | TGCAGCGTGCAACAGGGACCTTACAATCAGCCCCAGCATTTT
TRBJ2-7 | TRBD1 | TRBV28 | 18 | - | CASSSSLRTGGLSYEQYF | TGTGCCAGCAGTTCGAGCCTCCGGACAGGGGGACTCTCCTACGAGCAGTACTTC
TRBJ1-1 | - | TRBV27 | 14 | - | CASSSTGPGSKAFF | TGTGCCAGCAGTTCAACAGGGCCAGGGTCTAAAGCTTTCTTT
TRBJ1-3 | - | TRBV9 | 11 | - | CASSLGNTIYF | TGTGCCAGCAGCCTTGGAAACACCATATATTTT
TRBJ2-7 | TRBD1 | TRBV28 | 17 | - | CASSSSPYRGRRYEQYF | TGTGCCAGCAGTTCCTCACCCTACAGGGGTCGGCGGTACGAGCAGTACTTC
TRBJ2-7 | TRBD2 | TRBV4-2 | 16 | - | CASSQGGTRSIYEQYF | TGTGCCAGCAGCCAAGGGGGGACTAGGTCTATCTACGAGCAGTACTTC
TRBJ1-1 | TRBD1 | TRBV6-2/TRBV6-3 | 13 | - | CASSSRQGTEAFF | TGTGCCAGCAGTTCCCGACAGGGCACTGAAGCTTTCTTT
TRBJ2-3 | - | TRBV7-2 | 15 | - | CASSLVQGRTDTQYF | TGTGCCAGCAGCTTAGTCCAGGGGCGCACAGATACGCAGTATTTT
TRBJ2-1 | - | TRBV5-4 | 13 | - | CASTSPPYNEQFF | TGTGCCAGCACTTCCCCTCCCTACAATGAGCAGTTCTTC
TRBJ1-1 | - | TRBV18 | 13 | - | CASSAGQNTEAFF | TGTGCCAGCTCAGCTGGACAGAACACTGAAGCTTTCTTT
TRBJ2-4 | TRBD1 | TRBV6-2/TRBV6-3 | 17 | - | CASSDRDRGVLVNIQYF | TGTGCCAGCAGTGACCGGGACAGGGGGGTCCTCGTAAACATTCAGTACTTC
TRBJ2-7 | - | TRBV14 | 16 | few | CASSQIGAPSTNEQYF | TGTGCCAGCAGCCAGATCGGAGCCCCTAGTACTAACGAGCAGTACTTC
TRBJ2-6 | - | TRBV18 | 16 | - | CASSRGGRSGANVLTF | TGTGCCAGCTCGCGCGGAGGAAGATCTGGGGCCAACGTCCTGACTTTC
TRBJ2-2 | - | TRBV9 | 12 | - | CASTREGGELFF | TGTGCCAGCACAAGAGAGGGCGGGGAGCTGTTTTTT
TRBJ1-4 | - | TRBV27 | 12 | - | CASSVTGSKLFF | TGTGCCAGCAGTGTAACAGGGTCAAAACTGTTTTTT
TRBJ1-2 | - | TRBV2 | 11 | - | CAITGSFGYTF | TGTGCCATCACAGGGTCCTTCGGCTACACCTTC
TRBJ1-3 | - | TRBV6-6 | 18 | - | CASSPGQIRLSSGNTIYF | TGTGCCAGCAGTCCTGGACAGATAAGGTTGAGCTCTGGAAACACCATATATTTT
TRBJ1-2 | - | TRBV15 | 13 | - | CAASREIGYGYTF | TGTGCCGCTAGCAGGGAGATTGGCTATGGCTACACCTTC
TRBJ1-1 | - | TRBV19 | 12 | - | CASRTANTEAFF | TGTGCCAGTAGAACAGCGAACACTGAAGCTTTCTTT
TRBJ2-4 | - | TRBV7-3 | 20 | - | CASSLFPASLRVVAKNIQYF | TGTGCCAGCAGCTTATTTCCGGCTAGCTTAAGGGTGGTAGCCAAAAACATTCAGTACTTC
TRBJ1-6 | - | TRBV4-1 | 14 | once | CASSPLPFNSPLHF | TGCGCCAGCAGCCCACTCCCGTTTAATTCACCCCTCCACTTT
TRBJ2-6 | - | TRBV7-9 | 15 | - | CASSPPGMRANVLTF | TGTGCCAGCAGCCCACCAGGTATGAGGGCCAACGTCCTGACTTTC
TRBJ2-1 | TRBD1 | TRBV9 | 15 | - | CASSVVGQGVGEQFF | TGTGCCAGCAGCGTAGTGGGACAGGGTGTAGGTGAGCAGTTCTTC
TRBJ2-3 | - | TRBV5-1 | 14 | - | CASSLGTSTDTQYF | TGCGCCAGCAGCTTGGGGACTAGCACAGATACGCAGTATTTT
TRBJ2-3 | - | TRBV6-4 | 14 | - | CASSVESSTDTQYF | TGTGCCAGCAGTGTTGAGTCTAGCACAGATACGCAGTATTTT